This T cell receptor (beta chain) originates from a study of STAT3 mutations in large granular lymphocyte leukemia. Study context: Canonical activating STAT3 mutations were detected in roughly half of the longitudinally sequenced T-LGLL patients. Around two fifths of treated T-LGLL patients showed hematologic response to immunosuppression.

Regarding the study as a whole: After therapy, about 35% of the 18 patients switched clonotypes, all new clones STAT3 wild type. At least one immunodominant TCR beta clonotype appeared in every T-cell large granular lymphocyte leukemia patient. Variable sampling intervals and differing treatment regimens complicated linking therapy response to TCR clonal burden changes.

Produced via immunoSEQ multiplex PCR; TCRdb's table is partial and in-frame only. Counted here are about 42,000 clones, about three quarters occurring once; the ten biggest clones make up roughly 0.42%. CDR3 length: 15 residues. Trimming removed 3 bases from V and 1 base from J, with 12 bases in between. Germline V gene data show CDR1 as WSHSY and CDR2 as SAAADI. On this clone itself: The antigen is not known.

The chain links TRBV10-2 to TRBJ1-1, with D maybe TRBD1 (5 bases). This clonotype was sampled from a human donor with T large granular lymphocyte leukemia. Some clones in this sample may be carry-over from other donors' samples. Sequenced material: PBMCs. The chain's CDR3 is CASSDSRRGNTEAFF. In DNA, the CDR3 is TGCGCCAGCAGTGATTCGAGGAGGGGGAACACTGAAGCTTTCTTT.